A selection of T cell receptor beta chains follows, all from one sample in a study of blood T cell repertoires in COVID-19. TCRdb keeps only in-frame clones here, not all; method: immunoSEQ multiplex PCR. Here the sample spans 150,000 or so clones, approximately 78% being singletons. Material for sequencing was peripheral blood. All receptors derive from a human donor with acute or convalescent COVID-19. The donor label of this sample is uncertain. Both conserved end residues are part of each CDR3. The order of the fields is CDR3 protein, CDR3 DNA, D gene, V gene, clone size, J gene. A D gene is named only where the DNA matches it firmly. Clone size, where shown, is once, few, many, or a class for clones that have expanded.

CASSLDRGREKLFF	TGTGCCAGCAGTTTGGACAGGGGTCGGGAAAAACTGTTTTTT	TRBD1	TRBV6-5	.	TRBJ1-4
CASSIGTGDIYEQYF	TGTGCCAGTAGTATAGGGACAGGGGATATCTACGAGCAGTACTTC	TRBD1	TRBV19	.	TRBJ2-7
CASRSPHRQESDYGYTF	TGTGCCAGTAGATCACCCCACAGACAGGAAAGCGACTATGGCTACACCTTC	.	TRBV19	.	TRBJ1-2
CAVANTGELFF	TGCGCCGTCGCGAACACCGGGGAGCTGTTTTTT	.	TRBV23-1	once	TRBJ2-2
CAISVLAALGRGTDTQYF	TGTGCCATCAGTGTACTAGCGGCTTTGGGAAGGGGCACAGATACGCAGTATTTT	TRBD2	TRBV10-3	.	TRBJ2-3
CASRRGRENSPLHF	TGCGCCAGCAGGAGGGGGCGCGAAAATTCACCCCTCCACTTT	TRBD1	TRBV5-1	.	TRBJ1-6
CAWSVLSQAGGYTF	TGTGCCTGGAGTGTACTTTCACAGGCAGGTGGCTACACCTTC	.	TRBV30	.	TRBJ1-2
CASSELWSIRSPLHF	TGTGCCAGCAGTGAACTTTGGTCTATACGGTCACCCCTCCACTTT	.	TRBV2	.	TRBJ1-6
CASSPRQTNEKLFF	TGTGCCAGCAGCCCCCGACAGACTAATGAAAAACTGTTTTTT	.	TRBV3-1/TRBV3-2	few	TRBJ1-4
CASSFETETGGYTF	TGTGCCAGCAGCTTCGAGACAGAGACGGGTGGCTACACCTTC	.	TRBV7-2	.	TRBJ1-2
CASSDTGGRYNEQFF	TGTGCCAGCAGTGATACAGGGGGCCGGTACAATGAGCAGTTCTTC	TRBD1	TRBV6-4	.	TRBJ2-1
CASSLTTSVNHEQYF	TGTGCCAGCAGCTTGACAACTAGCGTCAACCACGAGCAGTACTTC	TRBD2	TRBV5-4	.	TRBJ2-7
CAWSVQGPGELFF	TGTGCCTGGAGTGTACAGGGCCCCGGGGAGCTGTTTTTT	.	TRBV30	few	TRBJ2-2
CSVDTSGEPYNEQFF	TGCAGCGTTGATACTAGCGGGGAGCCATACAATGAGCAGTTCTTC	TRBD2	TRBV29-1	.	TRBJ2-1
CASSQGREFSSYEQYF	TGCGCCAGCAGCCAAGGGAGGGAATTCAGCTCCTACGAGCAGTACTTC	.	TRBV4-1	few	TRBJ2-7
CASRVDSYGSSPLHF	TGTGCCAGCAGGGTCGACAGCTACGGGTCTTCACCCCTCCACTTT	.	TRBV2	.	TRBJ1-6
CASSENPVGLNYEQYF	TGTGCCAGCAGTGAAAATCCGGTGGGACTCAACTACGAGCAGTACTTC	.	TRBV6-1	.	TRBJ2-7
CASCRDRGETQYF	TGTGCCAGCTGTCGTGACAGGGGGGAGACCCAGTACTTC	TRBD1	TRBV27	.	TRBJ2-5
CAISVGSGGQETQYF	TGTGCCATCAGTGTGGGGTCAGGGGGGCAAGAGACCCAGTACTTC	.	TRBV10-3	.	TRBJ2-5
CAWSKKGQETQYF	TGTGCCTGGAGTAAGAAGGGGCAAGAGACCCAGTACTTC	.	TRBV30	.	TRBJ2-5
CASSLDLGGAGTYEQYF	TGTGCCAGCAGCTTAGATCTCGGAGGGGCAGGAACCTACGAGCAGTACTTC	.	TRBV11-2	.	TRBJ2-7
CASSFERGGEDTQYF	TGCGCCAGCAGCTTCGAGCGGGGGGGCGAAGATACGCAGTATTTT	TRBD2	TRBV5-1	.	TRBJ2-3
CASTVGGAGAEAFF	TGTGCCAGCACCGTCGGGGGCGCGGGAGCTGAAGCTTTCTTT	.	TRBV3-1/TRBV3-2	few	TRBJ1-1
CASSGTGGADGYTF	TGTGCCAGCAGTGGGACAGGGGGCGCAGATGGCTACACCTTC	TRBD1	TRBV2	.	TRBJ1-2
CASSIPRAYNEQFF	TGTGCCAGCAGCATCCCCCGGGCCTACAATGAGCAGTTCTTC	.	TRBV5-6	.	TRBJ2-1
CSVGGVNTEAFF	TGCAGCGTTGGGGGGGTGAACACTGAAGCTTTCTTT	.	TRBV29-1	once	TRBJ1-1
CASSLGGGGTEAFF	TGTGCCAGCAGCTTGGGGGGGGGCGGAACTGAAGCTTTCTTT	.	TRBV5-4	.	TRBJ1-1
CASSRSRSETQYF	TGTGCCAGCAGCCGCTCGAGGAGCGAGACCCAGTACTTC	.	TRBV14	.	TRBJ2-5
CASSFGGGADTQYF	TGCGCCAGCAGCTTCGGCGGGGGCGCAGATACGCAGTATTTT	.	TRBV5-1	once	TRBJ2-3
CASTRTGTSYEQYF	TGTGCCAGTACTCGGACAGGGACTTCCTACGAGCAGTACTTC	TRBD1	TRBV19	.	TRBJ2-7
CASSMTGGSETQYF	TGTGCCAGCAGCATGACAGGGGGATCGGAGACCCAGTACTTC	TRBD1	TRBV7-3	.	TRBJ2-5
CASSYDRGYGYGYTF	TGCGCCAGCAGCTACGACAGGGGGTATGGGTATGGCTACACCTTC	TRBD1	TRBV5-1	.	TRBJ1-2
CSASIGGRGISYEQYF	TGCAGTGCTAGTATTGGGGGACGCGGGATCTCCTACGAGCAGTACTTC	.	TRBV20-1	.	TRBJ2-7
CASSLVAGFNSPLHF	TGTGCCAGCAGCTTAGTGGCAGGGTTTAATTCACCCCTCCACTTT	.	TRBV11-2	.	TRBJ1-6
CASSVRDYGYTF	TGTGCCAGTAGTGTGAGGGACTATGGCTACACCTTC	.	TRBV19	.	TRBJ1-2
CASSPRPAQGRDGYTF	TGTGCCAGCTCACCACGACCGGCACAGGGGCGGGATGGCTACACCTTC	TRBD1	TRBV18	.	TRBJ1-2
CASSQLQGTNEKLFF	TGCGCCAGCAGCCAGCTGCAGGGGACTAATGAAAAACTGTTTTTT	.	TRBV5-1	.	TRBJ1-4
CASSLGGTGGWEEQYF	TGTGCCAGCAGCTTAGGCGGGACAGGGGGTTGGGAGGAGCAGTACTTC	TRBD1	TRBV7-2	.	TRBJ2-7
CASRTGGEETQYF	TGCGCCAGCAGAACAGGGGGTGAGGAGACCCAGTACTTC	TRBD1	TRBV5-1	few	TRBJ2-5
CASSEFLDSYEKLFF	TGCGCCAGCAGCGAGTTTTTGGACAGCTATGAAAAACTGTTTTTT	.	TRBV4-1	.	TRBJ1-4
CASSPFAGENSPLHF	TGTGCCAGCAGCCCTTTTGCGGGCGAAAATTCACCCCTCCACTTT	.	TRBV11-2	many	TRBJ1-6
CASSSRDNNYGYTF	TGTGCCAGCAGTTCCCGGGACAACAACTATGGCTACACCTTC	.	TRBV13	.	TRBJ1-2